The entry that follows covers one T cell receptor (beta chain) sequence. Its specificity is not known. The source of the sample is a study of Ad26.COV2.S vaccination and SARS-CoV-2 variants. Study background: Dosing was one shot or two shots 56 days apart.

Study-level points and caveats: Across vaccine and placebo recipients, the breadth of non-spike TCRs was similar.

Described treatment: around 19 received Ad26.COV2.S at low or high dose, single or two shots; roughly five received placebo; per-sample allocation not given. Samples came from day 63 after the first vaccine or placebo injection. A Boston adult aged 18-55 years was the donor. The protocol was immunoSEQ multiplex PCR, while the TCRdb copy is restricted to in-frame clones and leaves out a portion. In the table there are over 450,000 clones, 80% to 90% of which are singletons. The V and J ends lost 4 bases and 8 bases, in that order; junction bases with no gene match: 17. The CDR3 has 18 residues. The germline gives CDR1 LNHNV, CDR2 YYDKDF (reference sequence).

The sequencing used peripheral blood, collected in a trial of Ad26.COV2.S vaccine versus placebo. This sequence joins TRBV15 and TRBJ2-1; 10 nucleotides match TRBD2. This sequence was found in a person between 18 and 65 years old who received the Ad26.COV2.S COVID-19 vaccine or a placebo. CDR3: CATSTRSPVSGRYDEQFF. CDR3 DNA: TGTGCCACCAGCACCCGTAGCCCGGTTAGCGGGAGGTATGATGAGCAGTTCTTC.